What follows are 23 T cell receptor beta chains derived from one specimen sequenced in a study of blood T cell repertoires in COVID-19. TCRdb's copy holds only in-frame clones and misses some; the assay was immunoSEQ multiplex PCR. This sample has 160,000 or so clones, with about 84% found just once. Sequenced input: PBMCs or T cells enriched from blood (not recorded which). These receptors were collected from a woman in her forties with acute COVID-19.

This clone was observed once. The chain uses TRBV28 and TRBJ1-2; the D is unclear. V lost 6 bases, J lost 2 bases, and 13 bases lay in between. This CDR3 spans 14 amino acids. Germline V lookup: CDR1 MDHEN, CDR2 SYDVKM. DNA of the CDR3: TGTGCCAGCAGACGACCGGCGGTCAACTATGGCTACACCTTC. As protein: CASRRPAVNYGYTF.

V gene TRBV29-1 combines with J gene TRBJ2-1, with TRBD2 matching 10 bases. Germline CDR1 and CDR2: SQVTM and ANQGSEA. V was clipped by 4 bases and J by 15 bases; unmatched bases: 9. The CDR3 spans 12 residues. CDR3 protein: CSVALAGASAFF. In DNA, the CDR3 is TGCAGCGTTGCTCTAGCGGGAGCTTCGGCGTTCTTC.

This clone has only one observation. The J gene is TRBJ2-3, the V gene TRBV11-3, with 8 bases fitting TRBD2. From germline, CDR1 is SGHNT and CDR2 YENEEA. The J segment lost 3 bases and the V segment lost 4 bases, leaving 3 bases of the junction unmatched. There are 14 residues in the CDR3. CDR3 sequence reads: CASSSRLATDTQYF. CDR3 in DNA: TGTGCCAGCAGCTCGAGACTAGCGACAGATACGCAGTATTTT.

V and J are TRBV2 and TRBJ1-2, with D maybe TRBD1 (6 bases). The CDR3 is 15 amino acids. Looked up from germline, CDR1 is SNHLY and CDR2 is FYNNEI. Trimming removed 2 bases at V and 3 bases at J, with 13 bases between. Written as DNA, the CDR3 is TGTGCCAGCAGTGAACCCGCAGGGGCGGACTATGGCTACACCTTC. It codes for CASSEPAGADYGYTF.

This clone has only one observation. This sequence joins TRBV5-1 and TRBJ2-3, with TRBD2 matching 11 bases. From germline, CDR1 is SGHRS and CDR2 YFSETQ. The length of the CDR3 is 16 residues. With 4 bases clipped from V and 2 bases from J, the junction kept 6 bases outside the gene matches. CDR3 in amino acids: CASSLRLAGPTDTQYF. CDR3 DNA: TGCGCCAGCAGCCTTCGACTAGCGGGGCCCACAGATACGCAGTATTTT.

The chain uses TRBV6-1 and TRBJ2-3, with D possibly being TRBD2 (6 bases). CDR3 length equals 14 residues. V was shortened by 2 bases and J by 2 bases, with 8 bases between the two germline ends. Germline V gives CDR1 MNHNS, CDR2 SASEGT. Written as DNA, the CDR3 is TGTGCCAGCAGTGAACGGAGGGACACAGATACGCAGTATTTT. Its protein is CASSERRDTDTQYF.

The table lists this clone with a few counts. This rearrangement joins TRBV7-3 to TRBJ1-1; D ambiguous. Trimming stripped 2 bases from V and 7 bases from J, with 11 bases between. CDR3 length equals 13 residues. From germline, CDR1 is SGHTA and CDR2 FQGTGA. The CDR3 DNA reads as TGTGCCAGCAGCTTATCCAAGGAGGATGAAGCTTTCTTT. Residues: CASSLSKEDEAFF.

The V call is TRBV5-6, the J call TRBJ1-2; D unresolved. The germline V and J ends were trimmed by 6 bases and 7 bases, with 13 bases remaining between them. CDR3 size: 12 residues. Germline V CDR1 and CDR2: SGHDT, YYEEEE. The CDR3 region has the DNA TGTGCCAGCACCCTGCGGGCAGTTGGCTACACCTTC. This encodes CASTLRAVGYTF.

V usage is TRBV9 and J usage is TRBJ2-1; D remains unclear. V lost 3 bases, J lost 4 bases, and 17 bases lay in between. The CDR3 runs to 16 residues. Germline CDR1 reads SGDLS; CDR2 reads YYNGEE. The CDR3 coding sequence is TGTGCCAGCAGCGCGAGAGAAGCCTCCTATTACAATGAGCAGTTCTTC. Protein: CASSAREASYYNEQFF.

This chain joins TRBV10-2 and TRBJ2-1; TRBD1 matches at 7 bases. This CDR3 region has 13 residues. Trimming took 8 bases from V and 7 from J; bases not matched to a gene: 8. Germline assignment: CDR1 WSHSY and CDR2 SAAADI. The CDR3 DNA reads TGCGCCAGCGCGAGGACAGGTGCGAATGAGCAGTTCTTC. It is translated as CASARTGANEQFF.

This rearrangement joins TRBV20-1 to TRBJ2-1, with 10 bases fitting TRBD2. Germline V gene sequence: CDR1 DFQATT, CDR2 SNEGSKA (reference sequence). This CDR3 region has 15 residues. J was trimmed by 9 bases and V by 3 bases; bases with no gene match: 11. CDR3 sequence (DNA): TGCAGTGCTAGTCGGGTACGGGGACTAGCGAGTGAGCAGTTCTTC. Amino acid sequence: CSASRVRGLASEQFF.

The J gene is TRBJ2-1, the V gene TRBV5-1; tentative D call: TRBD2 (6 bases). The CDR3 consists of 17 residues. CDR1 is SGHRS, CDR2 YFSETQ, per germline. V was shortened by 4 bases and J by 4 bases, with 21 bases between the two germline ends. The chain's CDR3 is CASSLTTGGMGYNEQFF. The CDR3 coding sequence is TGCGCCAGCAGCCTTACAACTGGCGGGATGGGATACAATGAGCAGTTCTTC.

The rearrangement joins TRBV4-2 to TRBJ2-1; 10 bases are shared with TRBD1. The CDR3 runs to 19 residues. Germline-derived CDR1 and CDR2 are LGHNA and YNFKEQ. J lost 0 bases, V lost 3 bases, and 11 bases had no gene match. The CDR3 loop is CASSHPTGGGTRSYNEQFF. Here the CDR3 DNA reads TGTGCCAGCAGCCACCCGACAGGGGGCGGAACCCGCTCCTACAATGAGCAGTTCTTC.

The CDR3 reads CASTQGPGDTEAFF. In DNA, the CDR3 is TGTGCCAGCACGCAAGGGCCGGGGGACACTGAAGCTTTCTTT. The J gene is TRBJ1-1, the V gene TRBV5-4, with TRBD1 as a possible D gene (5 bases). The CDR3 runs 14 residues. CDR1 and CDR2 (germline): SGHNT, YYREEE (reference sequence). Trimming left V 6 bases short and J 3 bases short, with 15 bases between. The variable domain in full, with the rest retrieved from reference TRBV5-4 and TRBJ1-1, is ETGVTQSPTHLIKTRGQQVTLRCSSQSGHNTVSWYQQALGQGPQFIFQYYREEENGRGNFPPRFSGLQFPNYSSELNVNALELDDSALYLCASTQGPGDTEAFFGQGTRLTVV.

The chain has TRBV7-9 and TRBJ2-1; the match to TRBD2 covers 7 bases. CDR1 and CDR2 from the germline V gene are SEHNR and FQNEAQ (reference sequence). This CDR3 contains 17 residues. V shed 1 base and J 1 base; nucleotides not matched to a gene: 7. The CDR3 here is CASSLGGRERSYNEQFF. The CDR3, as DNA: TGTGCCAGCAGCTTAGGTGGGCGGGAGCGTTCCTACAATGAGCAGTTCTTC.

V is TRBV5-1 and J is TRBJ2-6; D not resolved. The CDR3 contains 14 residues. Germline loops: CDR1 SGHRS, CDR2 YFSETQ. V lost 4 bases to trimming and J lost 0 bases, with 5 bases between them. The CDR3 DNA follows: TGCGCCAGCAGCCCTAGCTCTGGGGCCAACGTCCTGACTTTC. Translation gives CASSPSSGANVLTF.

This clone showed up just a few times. The rearrangement joins TRBV19 to TRBJ1-4; 9 positions agree with TRBD1. CDR1 is LNHDA and CDR2 is SQIVND in the germline V gene (reference sequence). With 4 bases clipped from V and 7 bases from J, the junction kept 13 bases outside the gene matches. The CDR3 spans 17 residues. The CDR3 DNA follows: TGTGCCAGTAGTACGTCCCGGGACAGGGCCGGACGTGAAAAACTGTTTTTT. Its translation: CASSTSRDRAGREKLFF.

V is TRBV19 and J is TRBJ1-5; possible D gene TRBD1, 6 bases. This CDR3 comprises 15 residues. CDR1 and CDR2 from the germline V gene are LNHDA and SQIVND (reference sequence). V gave up 5 bases and J gave up 2 bases, with 13 bases separating them. The chain's CDR3 is CASSGGRGGNQPQHF. The CDR3 nucleotides are TGTGCCAGTAGTGGGGGCAGGGGTGGCAATCAGCCCCAGCATTTT.

The CDR3 DNA is TGCAGCGTTGAAGGGACAGGGGTGTCCGGGGCCAACGTCCTGACTTTC. It encodes CSVEGTGVSGANVLTF. This sequence joins TRBV29-1 and TRBJ2-6; 9 bases align to TRBD1. The V and J ends lost 1 base and 4 bases, in that order; junction bases with no gene match: 5. This CDR3 region has 16 residues. Germline CDR1 is SQVTM and CDR2 is ANQGSEA.

The chain joins TRBV3-1 (or the pseudogene TRBV3-2) to TRBJ1-3; D perhaps matches TRBD1 (6 bases). CDR1 is LGHDT, CDR2 YNNKEL, per germline (reference sequence). The CDR3 extends over 14 amino acids. V lost 5 bases and J 2 bases, leaving 10 bases between the germline ends. The CDR3 DNA reads as TGTGCCAGCAGCTTCGGACAGCCTGGAAACACCATATATTTT. Translated, it gives CASSFGQPGNTIYF.

This clone showed up just a few times. The rearrangement uses TRBV15 and TRBJ2-5; 11 bases fit TRBD2. The junction had 3 bases not matched to a gene; V was cut back by 4 bases and J by 2 bases. Germline values: CDR1 LNHNV, CDR2 YYDKDF (reference sequence). The CDR3 totals 15 residues. CDR3 DNA sequence: TGTGCCACCAGCACGAGGACTAGCGGGCAAGAGACCCAGTACTTC. Its protein is CATSTRTSGQETQYF.

This chain joins TRBV4-1 and TRBJ2-1; 7 bases are a match to TRBD1. V shed 1 base and J 6 bases; nucleotides not matched to a gene: 6. Per germline, CDR1 MGHRA and CDR2 YSYEKL. This CDR3 is 15 amino acids long. CDR3 loop: CASSQAPTGFNEQFF. CDR3 sequence (DNA): TGCGCCAGCAGCCAAGCCCCGACAGGGTTCAATGAGCAGTTCTTC.

The genes are TRBV11-2 and TRBJ2-7, with D possibly being TRBD1 (5 bases). The CDR3 is 12 residues long. CDR1 and CDR2 (germline): SGHAT, FQNNGV. Between the trimmed V and J ends, which lost 6 bases and 3 bases, there was a span of 9 bases. CDR3 DNA: TGTGCCAGCAGACACAGGAGCTACGAGCAGTACTTC. Amino acids: CASRHRSYEQYF.